Presented here are 20 T cell receptor beta chains from one specimen sequenced in a study of blood T cell repertoires in COVID-19. Measured with immunoSEQ multiplex PCR; TCRdb has only the in-frame clones, and not every one. Here the sample spans around 310,000 clones, 90% being singletons. The sample was peripheral blood. The receptors shown here come from a woman aged 35 to 49 with COVID-19, enrolled during active disease.

This sequence joins TRBV18 and TRBJ1-3; D is undetermined. CDR3 size: 16 residues. Germline CDR1 reads KGHSH; CDR2 reads LQKENI. The V end lost 2 bases, the J end lost 2 bases, and 13 bases lay between the germline ends. The CDR3 protein is CASSPTRQVTGNTIYF. The CDR3 coding sequence is TGTGCCAGCTCACCAACTCGACAAGTCACTGGAAACACCATATATTTT.

A word on this clone: This could be a read error, since a much larger clone is one nucleotide away. V usage is TRBV27 and J usage is TRBJ2-1; D perhaps matches TRBD1 (6 bases). This CDR3 region has 14 residues. Germline V gene lookup returns CDR1 MNHEY and CDR2 SMNVEV (reference sequence). Trimming took 4 bases from V and 0 from J, leaving 7 bases between them. The CDR3 DNA is TGTGCCAGCAGTTCGGACAGCTCCTACAATGAGCAGTTCTTC. Translation: CASSSDSSYNEQFF.

This clone has only one observation. The rearrangement links TRBV28 to TRBJ2-1; maybe TRBD2 (5 bases). The CDR3 length is 15 residues. Germline CDR1 MDHEN, CDR2 SYDVKM. V shed 3 bases and J shed 1 base, with 10 bases lying between them. CDR3 in DNA: TGTGCCAGCAGTTTGAGGGAGAGGTCCTACAATGAGCAGTTCTTC. The encoded protein is CASSLRERSYNEQFF.

The chain employs TRBV10-2 and TRBJ1-4; D is uncertain. The CDR3 length is 12 residues. Germline V gene lookup returns CDR1 WSHSY and CDR2 SAAADI. Trimming shortened V by 4 bases and J by 8 bases, and 8 bases separated the two germline ends. The CDR3 loop is CASSGPGEKLFF. DNA for the CDR3: TGCGCCAGCAGTGGCCCGGGGGAAAAACTGTTTTTT.

This chain connects TRBV30 to TRBJ1-5; no clear D gene. CDR3 size: 13 residues. The V and J ends lost 2 bases and 5 bases respectively, with 10 bases between them. In germline, CDR1 is GTSNPN, CDR2 SVGIG (reference sequence). The CDR3 reads CAWSPGGDQPQHF. DNA of the CDR3: TGTGCCTGGAGTCCGGGAGGAGATCAGCCCCAGCATTTT.

The CDR3 loop is CASSPGTGYHEQYF. For the CDR3, the DNA is TGTGCCAGCAGCCCCGGGACAGGGTACCACGAGCAGTACTTC. The chain is built from TRBV9 and TRBJ2-7, with 9 positions matching TRBD1. V dropped 4 bases and J dropped 5; count of bases not matched to a gene: 7. The germline V gene has CDR1 SGDLS and CDR2 YYNGEE. This CDR3 contains 14 residues.

The genes are TRBV28 and TRBJ1-5, with D perhaps matching TRBD1 (5 bases). The V gene's germline CDR1 is MDHEN and CDR2 SYDVKM. With 4 bases removed from V and 3 bases from J, the gap between germline ends came to 7 bases. The CDR3 loop spans 13 amino acids. As DNA, the CDR3 is TGTGCCAGCAGTTCAGGGCCCAATCAGCCCCAGCATTTT. Translated, it gives CASSSGPNQPQHF.

The chain recombines TRBV27 with TRBJ2-7, with a weak D call TRBD2 (6 bases). CDR1 is MNHEY, CDR2 SMNVEV, per germline (reference sequence). Trimming pared 5 bases from V and 2 bases from J, leaving 10 bases between. This CDR3 spans 13 amino acids. In nucleotides, the CDR3 is TGTGCCAGCAGTGTTGGCGGGACCTACGAGCAGTACTTC. Its translation: CASSVGGTYEQYF.

This chain uses TRBV7-8 with TRBJ2-1, with 11 bases fitting TRBD2. The CDR3 length is 19 residues. Trimming at V came to 5 bases and at J to 2 bases, leaving 14 bases not matched to a gene. Germline loops: CDR1 SGHVS, CDR2 FQNEAQ. CDR3 sequence reads: CASSHMLAGGTRPYNEQFF. Written as DNA, the CDR3 is TGTGCCAGCAGCCATATGTTAGCGGGAGGGACTAGACCCTACAATGAGCAGTTCTTC.

This clone showed up many times. This rearrangement joins TRBV7-2 to TRBJ1-5; weak D call: TRBD1 (6 bases). The CDR3 runs to 14 residues. The V gene lost 8 bases and the J gene lost 4 bases, with 15 bases spanning the gap. The germline gives CDR1 SGHTA, CDR2 FQGNSA. CDR3 in amino acids: CASGKQGGNQPQHF. The DNA of the CDR3 is TGTGCCAGCGGAAAACAGGGAGGGAATCAGCCCCAGCATTTT.

CDR3 coding DNA: TGTGCCAGCAGCTCAACAGGTCCTTCTGGAAACACCATATATTTT. Translating it yields CASSSTGPSGNTIYF. V usage is TRBV7-2 and J usage is TRBJ1-3, with D perhaps matching TRBD1 (5 bases). V lost 4 bases, J lost 1 base, and 11 bases lay in between. CDR3 length equals 15 residues. Germline V gene sequence: CDR1 SGHTA, CDR2 FQGNSA.

The chain has TRBV7-2 and TRBJ1-2; 10 positions agree with TRBD1. CDR1 and CDR2 (germline): SGHTA, FQGNSA. J lost 4 bases, V lost 5 bases, and 7 bases had no gene match. The CDR3 extends over 15 amino acids. This CDR3 is CASSRRDRGGYGYTF. In nucleotides, the CDR3 is TGTGCCAGCAGCCGGAGGGACAGGGGTGGCTATGGCTACACCTTC.

This chain uses TRBV5-1 with TRBJ1-1; D unresolved. The CDR3 has 15 residues. The V end lost 4 bases, the J end lost 1 base, and 14 bases lay between the germline ends. Germline V gene data show CDR1 as SGHRS and CDR2 as YFSETQ. CDR3 amino acids: CASSLSHGENTEAFF. The CDR3 DNA is TGCGCCAGCAGCCTTTCACACGGGGAGAACACTGAAGCTTTCTTT.

CDR3 bases: TGTGCCAGCAGTTTGGCTCGGGGTAGTCAGCCCCAGCATTTT. Its protein product is CASSLARGSQPQHF. The rearrangement joins TRBV28 to TRBJ1-5, with D unclear. The CDR3 sequence is 14 residues long. Between the trimmed V and J ends, which lost 3 bases and 6 bases, there was a span of 12 bases. Germline values: CDR1 MDHEN, CDR2 SYDVKM.

J is TRBJ1-1 and V is TRBV4-3; D uncertain. V was shortened by 3 bases and J by 5 bases, with 16 bases between the two germline ends. From germline, CDR1 is LGHNA and CDR2 YSLEER. The CDR3 is made up of 15 amino acids. In DNA form, the CDR3 reads TGCGCCAGCAGCCAGCAGGTGGCATCGGGGACTGAAGCTTTCTTT. Translated: CASSQQVASGTEAFF.

J is TRBJ1-2 and V is TRBV5-5, with TRBD1 as a possible D gene (6 bases). V lost 5 bases and J 5 bases, leaving 22 bases between the germline ends. Germline V gives CDR1 SGHKS, CDR2 YYEKEE (reference sequence). The CDR3 sequence is 16 residues long. The CDR3 region is CASRSGGGRERYGYTF. The CDR3 DNA reads as TGTGCCAGCAGATCAGGCGGGGGGCGCGAAAGGTATGGCTACACCTTC.

The chain employs TRBV10-3 and TRBJ2-2; 8 bases align to TRBD1. V was pared by 3 bases and J by 5 bases, with 2 bases of the junction left unmatched. This CDR3 comprises 14 residues. Per the germline V gene, CDR1 is ENHRY and CDR2 is SYGVKD. DNA of the CDR3: TGTGCCATCAGTGACACAGGGGGGACCGGGGAGCTGTTTTTT. Protein product: CAISDTGGTGELFF.

The rearrangement joins TRBV30 to TRBJ1-2; D is undetermined. The CDR3 extends over 16 amino acids. With 0 bases removed from V and 1 base from J, the gap between germline ends came to 15 bases. Germline assignment: CDR1 GTSNPN and CDR2 SVGIG (reference sequence). CDR3: CAWSVVPGDINYGYTF. The CDR3 DNA is TGTGCCTGGAGTGTAGTGCCAGGCGATATTAACTATGGCTACACCTTC.

The chain carries TRBV7-2 and TRBJ2-1; 7 positions agree with TRBD2. The J segment lost 9 bases and the V segment lost 5 bases, leaving 13 bases of the junction unmatched. The CDR3 loop spans 15 amino acids. Germline V gene sequence: CDR1 SGHTA, CDR2 FQGNSA. Here the CDR3 DNA reads TGTGCCAGCAGCCCTCTTGGCGGGAGTAATGGTGAGCAGTTCTTC. Protein product: CASSPLGGSNGEQFF.

The CDR3 nucleotides read TGTGCCAGCAGCCAGGACAGGGGACCGCAGTATTTT. Amino acids: CASSQDRGPQYF. The V and J genes are TRBV3-1 (or the pseudogene TRBV3-2) and TRBJ2-3; 9 nucleotides agree with TRBD1. V lost 3 bases and J lost 10; bases outside the gene matches: 2. The CDR3 length is 12 residues. Germline lookup yields CDR1 LGHDT and CDR2 YNNKEL (reference sequence).